This T cell receptor (beta chain) was documented in a study of identical twins. Findings and limits, study-wide: Analyses of zero insertions could, in part, be confounded by invariant MAIT and iNKT cells. Out-of-frame alpha sequences shared by twins were enriched for low generation probability.

Only healthy Caucasians were included as donors. This clonotype showed up just a few times. Antigen specificity is unknown. A template switching step contributed a universal primer site, while unique molecular identifiers were present in the cDNA. TCRdb independently ran MiXCR on the 5' RACE reads; one entry per CDR3 protein. This sample yields about 500,000 distinct CDR3 sequences, of which 13% to 15% are seen a single time; approximately 1% belongs to the top ten. These sequences were also reported in another study, on yellow fever vaccine responses in identical twins.

The sequence was obtained from a woman between 18 and 29 years old in good health. Material for sequencing was CD4+ T cells sorted from blood.

CDR3 DNA sequence: TGCGCCAGCAGCTCAGCGGGGGGGCCCTACAATGAGCAGTTCTTC. It yields the protein CASSSAGGPYNEQFF. This sequence joins TRBV5-1 and TRBJ2-1; 10 bases are shared with TRBD2. Per the germline V gene, CDR1 is SGHRS and CDR2 is YFSETQ. V gave up 3 bases and J gave up 2 bases; unmatched junction bases: 2. CDR3 length: 15 amino acids.